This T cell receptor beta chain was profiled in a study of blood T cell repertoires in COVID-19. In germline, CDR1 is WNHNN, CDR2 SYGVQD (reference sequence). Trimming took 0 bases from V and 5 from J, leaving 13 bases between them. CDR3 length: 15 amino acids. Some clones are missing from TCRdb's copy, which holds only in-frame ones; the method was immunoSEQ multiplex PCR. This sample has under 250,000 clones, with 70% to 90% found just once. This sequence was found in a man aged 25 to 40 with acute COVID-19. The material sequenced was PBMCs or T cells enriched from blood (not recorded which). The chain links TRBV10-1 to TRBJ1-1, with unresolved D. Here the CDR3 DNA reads TGCGCCAGCAGTGAGTCCGGAGCCGCGGGGACTGAAGCTTTCTTT. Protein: CASSESGAAGTEAFF.